The 5 T cell receptor beta chains below were found in one sample sequenced in a study of blood T cell repertoires in COVID-19. Using immunoSEQ multiplex PCR, the repertoire was profiled, and TCRdb retains in-frame clones only, with some absent. The top ten clones hold approximately 15% of a sample with roughly 190,000 clones, about 86% of them seen once. Sequenced material: peripheral blood. All receptors derive from a young man with active or convalescent COVID-19.

V is TRBV28 and J is TRBJ1-4; TRBD1 matches 10 bases. The CDR3 has 14 amino acids. The germline V gene has CDR1 MDHEN and CDR2 SYDVKM. V trimming: 5 bases; J trimming: 8 bases; junction bases outside the gene matches: 5. The CDR3 sequence is CASSRDRGQEKLFF. CDR3 DNA: TGTGCCAGCAGTCGGGACAGGGGACAAGAAAAACTGTTTTTT.

The chain is built from TRBV6-5 and TRBJ2-7, with TRBD1 matching 8 bases. The germline V gene encodes CDR1 MNHEY and CDR2 SVGAGI. The CDR3 is 14 amino acids. The junction had 9 bases not matched to a gene; V was cut back by 5 bases and J by 6 bases. The chain's CDR3 is CASSRAGQAGEQYF. DNA for the CDR3: TGTGCCAGCAGTCGCGCGGGACAGGCCGGCGAGCAGTACTTC.

The V gene is TRBV5-4, the J gene TRBJ1-1; D perhaps matches TRBD1 (6 bases). The germline V gene encodes CDR1 SGHNT and CDR2 YYREEE (reference sequence). The CDR3 sequence is 15 residues long. V lost 0 bases to trimming and J lost 4 bases, with 13 bases between them. The DNA for the CDR3 is TGTGCCAGCAGCTTGGAACAGGGTGGGATCACTGAAGCTTTCTTT. Amino acids: CASSLEQGGITEAFF.

The chain combines TRBV27 with TRBJ1-2; TRBD1 aligns across 11 bases. The germline V gene has CDR1 MNHEY and CDR2 SMNVEV (reference sequence). The CDR3 is 15 residues long. J gave up 8 bases and V 2 bases, and 7 bases lay outside the gene matches. The CDR3 DNA sequence: TGTGCCAGCAGTTTAAGGACAGGGGGCGGCCACGGCTACACCTTC. It yields the protein CASSLRTGGGHGYTF.

The rearrangement uses TRBV5-8 and TRBJ2-5; 15 bases map to TRBD2. CDR3 length equals 17 residues. Germline CDR1 SGHTS, CDR2 YDEGEE. V was pared by 0 bases and J by 5 bases, with 5 bases of the junction left unmatched. CDR3 coding DNA: TGTGCCAGCAGCTTGGCCGGGACTAGCGGGAGGAGGGAGACCCAGTACTTC. Amino acid sequence: CASSLAGTSGRRETQYF.